The rows below give T cell receptor beta chains drawn from one sample of a study of cytomegalovirus exposure and HLA in healthy donors. TCRdb's table, derived via immunoSEQ multiplex PCR, lists solely in-frame clones and lacks some. The data contain 100,000 or so clones, about 88% of them singletons. The specimen was PBMCs. The source of these receptors is a young woman in good health and CMV-seropositive. The CDR3 runs from the conserved cysteine through the conserved F or W. The D gene is left open where the match is weak. Expanded clones are given a class, and other clones once, few, many or no size at all.

d_gene: TRBD1; abundance: -; v_gene: TRBV6-1; j_gene: TRBJ1-4; CDR3aa: CASSPRGRNEKLFF; CDR3nt: TGTGCCAGCAGCCCCAGGGGGCGGAATGAAAAACTGTTTTTT
d_gene: -; abundance: -; v_gene: TRBV6-6; j_gene: TRBJ1-2; CDR3aa: CASTTVGGFSYGYTF; CDR3nt: TGTGCCAGCACCACCGTGGGGGGGTTTAGCTATGGCTACACCTTC
d_gene: TRBD1; abundance: -; v_gene: TRBV7-6; j_gene: TRBJ2-3; CDR3aa: CASSLEVTGGRDTQYF; CDR3nt: TGTGCCAGCAGCTTAGAAGTGACAGGGGGAAGAGATACGCAGTATTTT
d_gene: TRBD1; abundance: -; v_gene: TRBV10-2; j_gene: TRBJ1-1; CDR3aa: CASNRGGDTEAFF; CDR3nt: TGCGCCAGCAACAGGGGGGGCGACACTGAAGCTTTCTTT
d_gene: -; abundance: -; v_gene: TRBV5-1; j_gene: TRBJ2-7; CDR3aa: CASSFGGSDYEQYF; CDR3nt: TGCGCCAGCAGCTTTGGAGGGTCGGACTACGAGCAGTACTTC
d_gene: TRBD2; abundance: -; v_gene: TRBV29-1; j_gene: TRBJ2-3; CDR3aa: CSVEGSVRGNTDTQYF; CDR3nt: TGCAGCGTTGAAGGGAGCGTGCGGGGGAACACAGATACGCAGTATTTT
d_gene: -; abundance: -; v_gene: TRBV5-1; j_gene: TRBJ1-6; CDR3aa: CASSTGLDSPLHF; CDR3nt: TGCGCCAGCAGCACAGGGCTCGATTCACCCCTCCACTTT
d_gene: TRBD1; abundance: once; v_gene: TRBV29-1; j_gene: TRBJ2-7; CDR3aa: CSVESPTGVSYEQYF; CDR3nt: TGCAGCGTTGAGTCCCCGACAGGGGTCTCCTACGAGCAGTACTTC
d_gene: -; abundance: -; v_gene: TRBV5-1; j_gene: TRBJ2-3; CDR3aa: CASSPMVSGSTDTQYF; CDR3nt: TGCGCCAGCAGCCCGATGGTGAGCGGGAGCACAGATACGCAGTATTTT
d_gene: TRBD1; abundance: -; v_gene: TRBV29-1; j_gene: TRBJ2-7; CDR3aa: CSVGGTGGSEQYF; CDR3nt: TGCAGCGTCGGAGGGACAGGGGGGTCCGAGCAGTACTTC
d_gene: TRBD1; abundance: -; v_gene: TRBV9; j_gene: TRBJ1-4; CDR3aa: CASSVADRAANEKLFF; CDR3nt: TGTGCCAGCAGCGTGGCCGACAGGGCAGCGAATGAAAAACTGTTTTTT
d_gene: -; abundance: -; v_gene: TRBV6-9; j_gene: TRBJ1-6; CDR3aa: CAPGGAYNSPLHF; CDR3nt: TGTGCCCCCGGGGGGGCTTATAATTCACCCCTCCACTTT
d_gene: TRBD1; abundance: -; v_gene: TRBV19; j_gene: TRBJ2-7; CDR3aa: CASSPRDRATGEQYF; CDR3nt: TGTGCCAGTAGTCCCCGGGACAGGGCTACGGGCGAGCAGTACTTC
d_gene: TRBD1; abundance: -; v_gene: TRBV27; j_gene: TRBJ1-2; CDR3aa: CASGQVYGYTF; CDR3nt: TGTGCCAGCGGACAGGTCTATGGCTACACCTTC
d_gene: -; abundance: -; v_gene: TRBV7-9; j_gene: TRBJ2-1; CDR3aa: CASTGEGILGEQFF; CDR3nt: TGTGCCAGCACGGGAGAGGGGATACTGGGTGAGCAGTTCTTC
d_gene: -; abundance: -; v_gene: TRBV28; j_gene: TRBJ1-4; CDR3aa: CASRGQGFGEKLFF; CDR3nt: TGTGCCAGCAGGGGGCAGGGATTTGGTGAAAAACTGTTTTTT
d_gene: TRBD2; abundance: -; v_gene: TRBV18; j_gene: TRBJ2-2; CDR3aa: CASSPSGRGTGELFF; CDR3nt: TGTGCCAGCTCACCCAGCGGGAGAGGAACCGGGGAGCTGTTTTTT
d_gene: TRBD2; abundance: -; v_gene: TRBV28; j_gene: TRBJ2-6; CDR3aa: CASSLASGGTGANVLTF; CDR3nt: TGTGCCAGCAGCTTAGCCTCGGGAGGAACTGGGGCCAACGTCCTGACTTTC
d_gene: -; abundance: -; v_gene: TRBV6-1; j_gene: TRBJ1-1; CDR3aa: CASSGFQMNTEAFF; CDR3nt: TGTGCCAGCAGTGGGTTCCAGATGAACACTGAAGCTTTCTTT
d_gene: -; abundance: -; v_gene: TRBV14; j_gene: TRBJ1-2; CDR3aa: CASSQAKESAYGYTF; CDR3nt: TGTGCCAGCAGCCAAGCAAAAGAGAGTGCCTATGGCTACACCTTC
d_gene: -; abundance: -; v_gene: TRBV28; j_gene: TRBJ1-1; CDR3aa: CASSSNTEAFF; CDR3nt: TGTGCCAGCAGCTCGAACACTGAAGCTTTCTTT
d_gene: -; abundance: -; v_gene: TRBV4-1; j_gene: TRBJ1-2; CDR3aa: CASSPRGTAANYGYTF; CDR3nt: TGCGCCAGCAGCCCCCGCGGGACCGCGGCTAACTATGGCTACACCTTC
d_gene: TRBD1; abundance: few; v_gene: TRBV2; j_gene: TRBJ1-6; CDR3aa: CASSERGTGDSPLHF; CDR3nt: TGTGCCAGCAGTGAAAGGGGGACAGGGGATTCACCCCTCCACTTT
d_gene: -; abundance: -; v_gene: TRBV5-4; j_gene: TRBJ2-7; CDR3aa: CASSLDRSSYEQYF; CDR3nt: TGTGCCAGCAGCTTAGACAGGTCGTCCTACGAGCAGTACTTC
d_gene: -; abundance: few; v_gene: TRBV6-4; j_gene: TRBJ1-6; CDR3aa: CASSDSTNSPLHF; CDR3nt: TGTGCCAGCAGTGACTCGACAAATTCACCCCTCCACTTT
d_gene: TRBD2; abundance: -; v_gene: TRBV7-3; j_gene: TRBJ2-7; CDR3aa: CASSSAGGPTYEQYF; CDR3nt: TGTGCCAGCAGCTCCGCGGGGGGGCCAACCTACGAGCAGTACTTC
d_gene: -; abundance: -; v_gene: TRBV9; j_gene: TRBJ1-4; CDR3aa: CASSDGQTNEKLFF; CDR3nt: TGTGCCAGCAGCGATGGACAGACTAATGAAAAACTGTTTTTT
d_gene: -; abundance: -; v_gene: TRBV5-1; j_gene: TRBJ2-7; CDR3aa: CASSLSTDRDEQYF; CDR3nt: TGCGCCAGCAGCTTGAGTACAGATAGAGACGAGCAGTACTTC
d_gene: TRBD1; abundance: -; v_gene: TRBV27; j_gene: TRBJ1-1; CDR3aa: CASSPPGQTGRAFF; CDR3nt: TGTGCCAGCAGTCCGCCGGGACAGACGGGGAGGGCTTTCTTT